Included here is one T cell receptor beta chain sequence, with context. The antigen is not known. Sequencing of cultured CD4+ T cell DNA used the Oncomine TCR Beta short-read assay. TCRdb fed the PCR reads into MiXCR, producing one record per CDR3 protein. The table records 12,000 or so distinct CDR3 sequences, roughly 43% of them present only once. Germline CDR1 SGHRS, CDR2 YFSETQ. The CDR3 is made up of 17 amino acids. V dropped 4 bases and J dropped 2 bases, with 20 bases sitting between them. Treatment meaning: approximately 11-day PBMC culture with coronavirus spike peptide pools or control peptides (ViraFEST assay). This sample was taken from a study of vaccination and CD4 T cells after COVID-19. Study findings and constraints: The researchers studied relatively few convalescent patients and omitted early post-infection timepoints.

The sample comprised CD4+ T cells from blood, cultured in vitro. The chain is built from TRBV5-1 and TRBJ2-3; possible D gene TRBD1, 6 bases. The clonotype was recovered from a human donor who had recovered from COVID-19. The CDR3 DNA follows: TGCGCCAGCAGCGTGGAAGTAGCAGGGGCCACCACAGATACGCAGTATTTT. Translated, it gives CASSVEVAGATTDTQYF.